Below, 23 T cell receptor beta chains from the same sample are listed, as sequenced in a study of shared clonotypes between healthy human individuals. Using immunoSEQ multiplex PCR, the repertoire was profiled, and TCRdb retains in-frame clones only, with some absent. The table records around 1,900,000 clones, 93% of them present only once. CD45RO-negative, CCR7-positively selected cells formed the naive CD8 fraction, excluding terminally differentiated effector memory CD45RA+ cells. The sequencing input was naive CD8+ T cells from PBMCs. These TCRs come from a man aged 18-30 years in good health. Some clones in this sample may be carry-over from other donors' samples.

This sequence joins TRBV4-1 and TRBJ2-3; weak D call: TRBD2 (5 bases). Germline CDR1 MGHRA, CDR2 YSYEKL. Trimming stripped 4 bases from V and 5 bases from J, with 16 bases between. This CDR3 spans 15 amino acids. The CDR3 DNA sequence: TGCGCCAGCAGCCCAGGCAGACCCGGGGTAGATACGCAGTATTTT. The encoded protein is CASSPGRPGVDTQYF.

This chain joins TRBV7-9 and TRBJ1-4; 10 nucleotides line up with TRBD1. CDR1 SEHNR and CDR2 FQNEAQ come from the germline V gene (reference sequence). Unmatched junction bases numbered 10, after V lost 7 bases and J lost 8 bases. The CDR3 has 15 residues. CDR3 bases: TGTGCCAGCATTACGATCGGGACAGGGGAGGAAAAACTGTTTTTT. Its translation: CASITIGTGEEKLFF.

J is TRBJ1-1 and V is TRBV5-4, with D tentatively TRBD1 (5 bases). Per germline, CDR1 SGHNT and CDR2 YYREEE (reference sequence). V was trimmed by 5 bases and J by 5 bases, leaving 16 bases between them. The CDR3 sequence is 14 residues long. CDR3 sequence: CASRPDRGETEAFF. The CDR3 nucleotides are TGTGCCAGCAGACCCGACCGGGGCGAAACTGAAGCTTTCTTT. The full variable domain, its missing parts supplied by reference TRBV5-4 and TRBJ1-1, is ETGVTQSPTHLIKTRGQQVTLRCSSQSGHNTVSWYQQALGQGPQFIFQYYREEENGRGNFPPRFSGLQFPNYSSELNVNALELDDSALYLCASRPDRGETEAFFGQGTRLTVV.

The chain couples TRBV7-2 to TRBJ2-1, with 9 positions matching TRBD2. V was clipped by 2 bases and J by 6 bases; unmatched bases: 5. This CDR3 contains 15 residues. The germline CDR1 and CDR2 sequences are SGHTA and FQGNSA. The CDR3 sequence: CASSLFLRGGNEQFF. CDR3 in DNA: TGTGCCAGCAGCTTATTCCTGCGGGGGGGCAATGAGCAGTTCTTC. Complete variable domain (other parts from reference TRBV7-2 and TRBJ2-1): GAGVSQSPSNKVTEKGKDVELRCDPISGHTALYWYRQSLGQGLEFLIYFQGNSAPDKSGLPSDRFSAERTGGSVSTLTIQRTQQEDSAVYLCASSLFLRGGNEQFFGPGTRLTVL.

The chain recombines TRBV7-6 with TRBJ2-3; 12 bases match TRBD2. CDR1 is SGHVS, CDR2 FNYEAQ, per germline. CDR3 length: 16 amino acids. V dropped 3 bases and J dropped 3; count of bases not matched to a gene: 4. This chain's CDR3 is CASSLGLAGLTDTQYF. In nucleotides, the CDR3 is TGTGCCAGCAGCTTGGGACTAGCGGGTCTTACAGATACGCAGTATTTT. The whole variable domain, filled in from reference TRBV7-6 and TRBJ2-3, reads GAGVSQSPRYKVTKRGQDVALRCDPISGHVSLYWYRQALGQGPEFLTYFNYEAQQDKSGLPNDRFSAERPEGSISTLTIQRTEQRDSAMYRCASSLGLAGLTDTQYFGPGTRLTVL.

V and J are TRBV18 and TRBJ2-2; D gene unclear. Deletions cut 2 bases from V and 6 bases from J, with 16 bases between. This CDR3 has 16 residues. Germline values: CDR1 KGHSH, CDR2 LQKENI. The CDR3 DNA sequence: TGTGCCAGCTCACCAAAATCGGCTTTCACCCCCGGGGAGCTGTTTTTT. This gives the protein CASSPKSAFTPGELFF.

The V and J genes are TRBV6-5 and TRBJ2-2; 8 nucleotides line up with TRBD2. Trimming removed 0 bases from V and 7 bases from J; junction bases left unmatched: 7. The germline V gene has CDR1 MNHEY and CDR2 SVGAGI. The CDR3 covers 16 residues. The CDR3 DNA reads as TGTGCCAGCAGTTACTCGTCGGCGGGGGGCGGCGGGGAGCTGTTTTTT. It translates to CASSYSSAGGGGELFF.

The genes are TRBV29-1 and TRBJ2-1; 9 nucleotides match TRBD2. Germline lookup yields CDR1 SQVTM and CDR2 ANQGSEA. Trimming removed 0 bases from V and 2 bases from J; junction bases left unmatched: 8. This CDR3 has 17 residues. The CDR3 region has the DNA TGCAGCGTTGAAGATTGGGCTAGCGGGGCCGCCTACAATGAGCAGTTCTTC. This codes for CSVEDWASGAAYNEQFF.

The CDR3 bases are TGTGCCAGCAGCACGGTTTTTGGGGACTCCTTAGAAGGGTACTTC. It yields the protein CASSTVFGDSLEGYF. The chain combines TRBV28 with TRBJ2-5; D is perhaps TRBD2 (6 bases). Trimming left V 6 bases short and J 13 bases short, with 27 bases between. This CDR3 comprises 15 residues. Germline loops: CDR1 MDHEN, CDR2 SYDVKM.

This clone is a singleton in its sample. This chain links TRBV6-1 with TRBJ2-3; no reliable D call. Trimming stripped 1 base from V and 10 bases from J, with 6 bases between. The CDR3 has 11 amino acids. Germline V gene data show CDR1 as MNHNS and CDR2 as SASEGT. CDR3 region: CASSEVFAQYF. The CDR3 DNA reads as TGTGCCAGCAGTGAAGTTTTTGCGCAGTATTTT.

The rearrangement uses TRBV19 and TRBJ2-1; no definite D call. V dropped 0 bases and J dropped 0 bases, with 9 bases sitting between them. The CDR3 consists of 16 residues. In germline, CDR1 is LNHDA, CDR2 SQIVND (reference sequence). CDR3 in amino acids: CASSIETDSSYNEQFF. The CDR3 bases are TGTGCCAGTAGTATAGAGACTGATAGCTCCTACAATGAGCAGTTCTTC.

V is TRBV5-1 and J is TRBJ2-7; the match to TRBD2 covers 9 bases. V shed 3 bases, J shed 4 bases, and the junction held 5 bases outside the gene matches. The CDR3 length is 14 residues. In germline, CDR1 is SGHRS, CDR2 YFSETQ. The CDR3 spells CASSSTSGLYEQYF. The CDR3 DNA reads TGCGCCAGCAGCTCGACTAGCGGTCTGTACGAGCAGTACTTC.

CDR3 sequence (DNA): TGTGCCAGCAGCCTACTAGGGCCCGGTGAGCAGTTCTTC. The encoded protein is CASSLLGPGEQFF. The chain employs TRBV28 and TRBJ2-1; D may be TRBD2 (5 bases). With 6 bases removed from V and 9 bases from J, the gap between germline ends came to 15 bases. The germline CDR1 and CDR2 sequences are MDHEN and SYDVKM. The CDR3 consists of 13 residues.

This chain links TRBV21-1 with TRBJ2-5; the table's D call, TRBD1, has no DNA check behind it. TRBV21-1 is marked as a pseudogene. The CDR3 extends over 15 amino acids. The CDR3 loop is CASSKDLTGKETQYF. CDR3 DNA: TGTGCCAGCAGCAAAGATCTGACAGGGAAAGAGACCCAGTACTTC.

This clone was recorded only once. The rearrangement uses TRBV7-8 and TRBJ1-1, with 7 bases identical to TRBD1. The CDR3 covers 13 residues. V shed 1 base, J shed 8 bases, and the junction held 4 bases outside the gene matches. From germline, CDR1 is SGHVS and CDR2 FQNEAQ. Written as DNA, the CDR3 is TGTGCCAGCAGCTTAGACAGGGGAGGAGAAGCTTTCTTT. It translates to CASSLDRGGEAFF.

The V call is TRBV29-1, the J call TRBJ1-1; D might be TRBD1 (6 bases). The CDR3 covers 12 residues. V was pared by 7 bases and J by 8 bases, with 17 bases between. Germline CDR1 and CDR2: SQVTM and ANQGSEA. The CDR3 protein is CSANGTPQEAFF. The CDR3 nucleotides read TGCAGCGCTAACGGGACACCTCAAGAAGCTTTCTTT.

The chain couples TRBV19 to TRBJ1-1; 7 nucleotides line up with TRBD1. With V trimmed by 5 bases and J by 7 bases, 13 bases remained unmatched. Germline V lookup: CDR1 LNHDA, CDR2 SQIVND (reference sequence). The CDR3 sequence is 15 residues long. CDR3 nucleotides: TGTGCCAGTAGTTTATTACAGGGGATAAATAGTGAAGCTTTCTTT. Amino acids: CASSLLQGINSEAFF.

V and J are TRBV7-9 and TRBJ1-1, with TRBD1 as a possible D gene (5 bases). Trimming stripped 3 bases from V and 2 bases from J, with 10 bases between. This CDR3 has 14 residues. Germline CDR1 SEHNR, CDR2 FQNEAQ (reference sequence). This CDR3 reads CASSFPDSNTEAFF. The CDR3 bases are TGTGCCAGCAGCTTCCCTGACAGCAACACTGAAGCTTTCTTT. Full variable domain (remainder filled in from reference TRBV7-9 and TRBJ1-1): DTGVSQNPRHKITKRGQNVTFRCDPISEHNRLYWYRQTLGQGPEFLTYFQNEAQLEKSRLLSDRFSAERPKGSFSTLEIQRTEQGDSAMYLCASSFPDSNTEAFFGQGTRLTVV.

The V and J genes are TRBV7-9 and TRBJ2-3; 15 bases align to TRBD2. Per germline, CDR1 SEHNR and CDR2 FQNEAQ (reference sequence). The J segment lost 5 bases and the V segment lost 4 bases, leaving 4 bases of the junction unmatched. CDR3 length equals 16 residues. The CDR3 bases are TGTGCCAGCAGCTCCGGACTAGCGGGAGGGTTAGATACGCAGTATTTT. Amino acid sequence: CASSSGLAGGLDTQYF.

J is TRBJ1-1 and V is TRBV12-5; D not certain. CDR3 length: 11 residues. V was pared by 6 bases and J by 1 base, with 3 bases between. The germline V gene has CDR1 LGHNT and CDR2 FRNRAP. The CDR3, as DNA: TGTGCTAGTGGACAGAACACTGAAGCTTTCTTT. This codes for CASGQNTEAFF.

The genes are TRBV19 and TRBJ2-7, with D tentatively TRBD2 (6 bases). The length of the CDR3 is 18 residues. V lost 2 bases to trimming and J lost 0 bases, with 20 bases between them. From germline, CDR1 is LNHDA and CDR2 SQIVND (reference sequence). CDR3 DNA sequence: TGTGCCAGTAGTATACAGGCACCGCCTAGCGACCTCTCCTACGAGCAGTACTTC. It encodes CASSIQAPPSDLSYEQYF.

The genes are TRBV7-2 and TRBJ1-4; D perhaps matches TRBD1 (5 bases). This CDR3 has 17 amino acids. Per the germline V gene, CDR1 is SGHTA and CDR2 is FQGNSA. Trimming removed 5 bases at V and 2 bases at J, with 18 bases between. The CDR3 bases are TGTGCCAGCAGCCTAACAAAGGGGCCCTATACTAATGAAAAACTGTTTTTT. Its protein product is CASSLTKGPYTNEKLFF.

V is TRBV12-5 and J is TRBJ2-3; weak D call: TRBD2 (6 bases). The germline V gene encodes CDR1 LGHNT and CDR2 FRNRAP. V lost 7 bases and J 2 bases, leaving 13 bases between the germline ends. The CDR3 is made up of 14 amino acids. CDR3 loop: CASVGTDSTDTQYF. The CDR3 coding sequence is TGTGCTAGTGTTGGGACTGACTCCACAGATACGCAGTATTTT.